The present T cell receptor beta chain was sequenced within a study of cytomegalovirus exposure and HLA in healthy donors. The PCR used 60 Vbeta and 13 Jbeta primers. Using immunoSEQ multiplex PCR, the repertoire was profiled, and TCRdb retains in-frame clones only, with some absent. The listing contains around 44,000 clones. Study results and caveats: A later analysis linked a missense DCLRE1C variant to TCR beta V- and J-gene trimming. Other equally common chains were less clonally expanded than HLA-associated TCR beta chains, a later analysis showed.

As regards this clone: The antigen is unknown.

This CDR3 is 12 amino acids long. Per the germline V gene, CDR1 is SNHLY and CDR2 is FYNNEI. Deletions cut 6 bases from V and 2 bases from J, with 7 bases between. This receptor was taken from a male donor in good health and CMV-seropositive. The chain is built from TRBV2 and TRBJ2-5; no clear D gene. Sequencing was carried out using PBMCs. The CDR3 loop is CASRPLQETQYF. The CDR3 nucleotides read TGTGCCAGCAGGCCCCTACAAGAGACCCAGTACTTC.